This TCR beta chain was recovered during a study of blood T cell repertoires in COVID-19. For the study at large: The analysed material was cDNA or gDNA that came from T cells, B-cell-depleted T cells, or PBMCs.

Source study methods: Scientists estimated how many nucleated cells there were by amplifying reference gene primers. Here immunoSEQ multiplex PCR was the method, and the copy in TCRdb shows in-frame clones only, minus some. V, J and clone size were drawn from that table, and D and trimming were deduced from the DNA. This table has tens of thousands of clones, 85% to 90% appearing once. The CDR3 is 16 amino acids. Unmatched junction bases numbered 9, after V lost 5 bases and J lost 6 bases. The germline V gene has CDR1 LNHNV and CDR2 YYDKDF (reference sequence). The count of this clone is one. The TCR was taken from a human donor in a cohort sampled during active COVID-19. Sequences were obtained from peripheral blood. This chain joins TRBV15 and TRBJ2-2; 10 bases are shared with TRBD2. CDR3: CATSHQRGGGAGELFF. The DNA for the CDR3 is TGTGCCACCAGCCACCAGCGGGGGGGCGGGGCCGGGGAGCTGTTTTTT.